These 4 T cell receptor beta chains share one sample of origin, sequenced in a study of tumor-infiltrating lymphocytes in primary liver carcinoma (TCRdb year 2017). The sequencer listed for this sample is Illumina HiSeq 2500. A constant-region primer and ProtoScript II reverse transcriptase were used to reverse-transcribe TCRbeta-specific cDNA from roughly 0.5 ug total RNA. TCRbeta libraries were built with three nested multiplex PCR rounds, a slightly modified ARM-PCR procedure. Each of the first two PCR rounds ran for around 11 cycles using multiplex TRBV1-TRBV30 forward primers together with a Cbeta reverse primer. TCRdb reran the public reads through fastp at Q25 and MiXCR, keeping productive beta chains. CDR3 protein duplicates are merged, each entry listing the most common genes and DNA. Present in this sample are 120,000 or so distinct CDR3 sequences, around two thirds of which were seen just once. The top ten constitute approximately 9.7% of the sample.

Without any cell sorting, total RNA and DNA were co-extracted from about 20-30 mg of bulk tissue using the AllPrep DNA/RNA mini kit. The sequencing input was liver tumor tissue from sampling region 1. Interpreted using the paper, the cell subset or site label stands for: tumor region T1, superior pole. These receptors all stem from a woman aged 60-75 years with primary liver carcinoma and hepatitis B virus infection.

To note about this clonotype: Being one base from a much bigger clone, this may be a read error. The V and J genes are TRBV6-5 and TRBJ2-1; TRBD2 aligns across 7 bases. Germline V gene lookup returns CDR1 MNHEY and CDR2 SVGAGI. The CDR3 runs 15 residues. DNA for the CDR3: TGTGCCAGCACTTTTCGCGGGAGCTCCTACAATGGGCAGTTCTTC. This sequence encodes CASTFRGSSYNGQFF.

To note about this clonotype: This sequence may be a read error, since a much larger clone differs from it by one base. The chain joins TRBV29-1 to TRBJ1-1; 7 nucleotides line up with TRBD1. In germline, CDR1 is SQVTM, CDR2 ANQGSEA. Trimming cost V 4 bases and J 3 bases; bases outside gene matches: 8. The CDR3 totals 14 residues. CDR3 loop: CSVVRGQLDTEAFF. The CDR3 bases are TGCAGCGTTGTGAGGGGGCAGCTGGACACTGAAGCTTTCTTT.

On this clonotype itself: The germline gene is not matched at one end of the junction; a read error may be the cause. The V gene is TRBV11-3, the J gene TRBJ2-1; TRBD2 is a possible D gene (6 bases). The length of the CDR3 is 14 residues. CDR1 SGHNT and CDR2 YENEEA come from the germline V gene. The CDR3 coding sequence is TGTGACAGCCAGACTAGAGGCACCTACAATGAGCAGTTCTTC. Translating it yields CDSQTRGTYNEQFF.

Details on this clonotype: This may stem from a read error, because a much larger clone lies one nucleotide away. V gene TRBV5-1 combines with J gene TRBJ2-1, with 11 bases lining up with TRBD2. CDR1 SGHRS and CDR2 YFSETQ come from the germline V gene. The CDR3 length is 18 residues. The CDR3 reads CASSLGLAGSREYNVQFF. The CDR3 DNA sequence: TGCGCCAGCAGCTTGGGACTAGCGGGATCCCGTGAGTACAATGTGCAGTTCTTC.